The 2 T cell receptor beta chains given below trace back to one sample, sequenced in a study of vaccination effects on CD4 cells after COVID-19 (dated by TCRdb to the early 2020s). The library was obtained by the immunoSEQ multiplex PCR assay. As stored in TCRdb, this immuneACCESS dataset retains in-frame rearrangements with V and J assigned. A fraction of the clones does not appear; measured against another copy, unresolved V genes explain less than half of the discrepancy, and the remainder lacks a known reason. The sample table records around 50,000 clones; 70% to 80% of these occur just once. The ten top clones hold 12% of the sample. After approximately eleven days of culture, CD4+ T cells were isolated with the EasySep CD4+ T cell isolation kit. These receptors' targets are unknown. This specimen was CD4+ T cells from PBMCs cultured without peptide, taken before COVID-19 vaccination. The receptors come from a human donor who had a prior SARS-CoV-2 infection.

The J gene is TRBJ1-4, the V gene TRBV14, with D unclear. The CDR3 has 15 amino acids. Germline V gene data show CDR1 as SGHDN and CDR2 as FVKESK. Trimming took off 0 bases at V and 2 bases at J, with 7 bases between the two ends. The CDR3 protein is CASSQDLRTNEKLFF. DNA for the CDR3: TGTGCCAGCAGCCAAGATTTACGGACTAATGAAAAACTGTTTTTT. Using reference TRBV14 and TRBJ1-4 for the parts outside the CDR3, the full variable domain is EAGVTQFPSHSVIEKGQTVTLRCDPISGHDNLYWYRRVMGKEIKFLLHFVKESKQDESGMPNNRFLAERTGGTYSTLKVQPAELEDSGVYFCASSQDLRTNEKLFFGSGTQLSVL.

The chain has TRBV7-2 and TRBJ2-7; D possibly corresponds to TRBD1 (6 bases). Germline values: CDR1 SGHTA, CDR2 FQGNSA. CDR3 length equals 15 residues. With 2 bases removed from V and 2 bases from J, the gap between germline ends came to 13 bases. CDR3 sequence (DNA): TGTGCCAGCAGCTTAACGGGACACTCAGCCTACGAGCAGTACTTC. Encoded protein: CASSLTGHSAYEQYF.